This is a list of T cell receptor beta chains from one sample in a study of beta chain features in type 1 diabetes. Sequencing was performed with immunoSEQ multiplex PCR; in TCRdb, only in-frame clones are kept and a portion is missing. Seen here are 600,000 or so clones, roughly 12% observed once, and the top ten hold more than 0.095%. Sequencing was performed on naive CD4+ T cells from blood. Source of these receptors: a young man with type 1 diabetes. The CDR3 runs from the conserved cysteine through the conserved F or W. D genes are given only for firm matches. Clone size is not always given. Where it is, it says once, few, many or a class for expanded clones.

DNA	CDR3	V	J	size	D
TGTGCCAGCAGTTACCAGGGGCCGCCCATGAACACTGAAGCTTTCTTT	CASSYQGPPMNTEAFF	TRBV6-5	TRBJ1-1	NA	NA
TGTGCCAGCAGCATACAAACACAAGACAATGAGCAGTTCTTC	CASSIQTQDNEQFF	TRBV9	TRBJ2-1	NA	NA
TGTGCCAGCAGCGCCCTAGCGGGAGGTCTGAGGGAGCTGTTTTTT	CASSALAGGLRELFF	TRBV14	TRBJ2-2	NA	TRBD2
TGTGCCAGCAGCCCCAGGGTTAGGGGAGGCGCAGATACGCAGTATTTT	CASSPRVRGGADTQYF	TRBV7-6	TRBJ2-3	few	NA
TGTGCCAGCATCCTACGTGGAGTAGCGGGGGTCCACAACACCGGGGAGCTGTTTTTT	CASILRGVAGVHNTGELFF	TRBV28	TRBJ2-2	NA	TRBD2
TGTGCCAGCAGTACTAGACAGGGGAGCTATGGCTACACCTTC	CASSTRQGSYGYTF	TRBV6-5	TRBJ1-2	NA	TRBD1
TGTGCCAGCAGCCACCCGGGGAGCACTAGCGGGGCCTCTACCACAGATACGCAGTATTTT	CASSHPGSTSGASTTDTQYF	TRBV4-2	TRBJ2-3	few	TRBD2
TGCAGCGTCCCCCCGGGTGATAACTATGGCTACACCTTC	CSVPPGDNYGYTF	TRBV29-1	TRBJ1-2	few	NA
TGCGCCAGCAGTCAATCCACCCAGGGTATTGCATCACCCCTCCACTTT	CASSQSTQGIASPLHF	TRBV23-1	TRBJ1-6	NA	NA
TGTGCCAGCAGTCCTCCGGGACCCGACGGTGGCTACACCTTC	CASSPPGPDGGYTF	TRBV6-5	TRBJ1-2	NA	NA
TGTGCCAGCTCACCAGGGCAATTGGAGAACACTGAAGCTTTCTTT	CASSPGQLENTEAFF	TRBV18	TRBJ1-1	NA	NA
TGTGCCAGCATACCAGACGGATCCTACGAGCAGTACTTC	CASIPDGSYEQYF	TRBV7-9	TRBJ2-7	few	NA